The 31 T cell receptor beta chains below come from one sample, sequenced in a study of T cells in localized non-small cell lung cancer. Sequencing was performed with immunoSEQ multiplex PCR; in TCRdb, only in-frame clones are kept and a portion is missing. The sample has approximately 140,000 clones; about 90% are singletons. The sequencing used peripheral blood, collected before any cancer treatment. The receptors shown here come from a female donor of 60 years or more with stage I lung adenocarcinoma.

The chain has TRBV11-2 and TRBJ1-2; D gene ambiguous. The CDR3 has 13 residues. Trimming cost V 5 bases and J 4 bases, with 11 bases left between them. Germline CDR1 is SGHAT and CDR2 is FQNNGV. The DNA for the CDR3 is TGTGCCAGCAGCCAAAAAAGTACCTATGGCTACACCTTC. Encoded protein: CASSQKSTYGYTF. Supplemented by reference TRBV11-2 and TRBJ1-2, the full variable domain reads EAGVAQSPRYKIIEKRQSVAFWCNPISGHATLYWYQQILGQGPKLLIQFQNNGVVDDSQLPKDRFSAERLKGVDSTLKIQPAKLEDSAVYLCASSQKSTYGYTFGSGTRLTVV.

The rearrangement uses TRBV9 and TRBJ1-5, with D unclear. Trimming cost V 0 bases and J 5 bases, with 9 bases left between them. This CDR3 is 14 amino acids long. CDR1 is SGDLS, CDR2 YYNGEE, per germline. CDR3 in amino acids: CASSVGLWDQPQHF. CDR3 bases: TGTGCCAGCAGCGTAGGCCTTTGGGATCAGCCCCAGCATTTT.

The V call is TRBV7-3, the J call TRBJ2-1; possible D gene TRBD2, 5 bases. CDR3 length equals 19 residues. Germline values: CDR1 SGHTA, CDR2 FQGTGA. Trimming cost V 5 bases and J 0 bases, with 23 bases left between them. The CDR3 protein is CASSPSYPGRGSSYNEQFF. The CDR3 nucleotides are TGTGCCAGCAGCCCATCTTACCCGGGGAGAGGAAGCTCCTACAATGAGCAGTTCTTC.

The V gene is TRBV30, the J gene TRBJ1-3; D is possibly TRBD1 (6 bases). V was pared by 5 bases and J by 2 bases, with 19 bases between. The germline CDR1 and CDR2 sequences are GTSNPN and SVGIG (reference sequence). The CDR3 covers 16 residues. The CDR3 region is CAWAPLQGTTGNTIYF. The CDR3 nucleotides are TGTGCCTGGGCCCCCCTGCAGGGGACGACTGGAAACACCATATATTTT.

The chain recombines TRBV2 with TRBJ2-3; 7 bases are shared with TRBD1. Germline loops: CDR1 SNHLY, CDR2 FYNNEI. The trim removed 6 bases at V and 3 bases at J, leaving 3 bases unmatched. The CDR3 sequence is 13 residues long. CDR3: CASRETGTDTQYF. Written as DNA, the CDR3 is TGTGCCAGCAGGGAGACAGGGACAGATACGCAGTATTTT.

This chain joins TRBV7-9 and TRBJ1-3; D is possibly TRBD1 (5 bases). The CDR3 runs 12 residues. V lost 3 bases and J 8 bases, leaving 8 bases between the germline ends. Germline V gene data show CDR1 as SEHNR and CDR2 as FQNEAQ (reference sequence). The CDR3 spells CASSFGGYTIYF. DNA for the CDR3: TGTGCCAGCAGCTTCGGGGGATACACCATATATTTT.

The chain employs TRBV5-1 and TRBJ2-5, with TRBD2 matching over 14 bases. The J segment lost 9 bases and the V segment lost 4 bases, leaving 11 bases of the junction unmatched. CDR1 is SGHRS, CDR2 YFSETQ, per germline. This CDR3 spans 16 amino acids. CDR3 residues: CASSSTGTSGSGAQYF. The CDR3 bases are TGCGCCAGCAGCAGTACCGGGACTAGCGGGAGTGGGGCCCAGTACTTC.

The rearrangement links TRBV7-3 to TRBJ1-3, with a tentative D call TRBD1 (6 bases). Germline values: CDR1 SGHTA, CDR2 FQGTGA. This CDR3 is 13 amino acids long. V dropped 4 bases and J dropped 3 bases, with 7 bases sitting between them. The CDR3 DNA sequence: TGTGCCAGCAGCTCGGACAGTGGAAACACCATATATTTT. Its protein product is CASSSDSGNTIYF.

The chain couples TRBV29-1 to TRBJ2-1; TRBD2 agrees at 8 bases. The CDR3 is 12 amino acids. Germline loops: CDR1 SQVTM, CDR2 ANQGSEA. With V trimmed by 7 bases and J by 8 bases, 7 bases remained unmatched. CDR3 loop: CSGLGRGDEQFF. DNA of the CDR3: TGCAGCGGTCTCGGGAGGGGGGATGAGCAGTTCTTC.

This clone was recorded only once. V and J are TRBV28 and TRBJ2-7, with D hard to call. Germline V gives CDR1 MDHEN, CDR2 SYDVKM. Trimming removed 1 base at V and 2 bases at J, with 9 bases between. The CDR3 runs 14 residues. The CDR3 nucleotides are TGTGCCAGCAGTTTATATGGCGGTGCCTACGAGCAGTACTTC. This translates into CASSLYGGAYEQYF. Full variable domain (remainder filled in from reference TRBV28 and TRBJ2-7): DVKVTQSSRYLVKRTGEKVFLECVQDMDHENMFWYRQDPGLGLRLIYFSYDVKMKEKGDIPEGYSVSREKKERFSLILESASTNQTSMYLCASSLYGGAYEQYFGPGTRLTVT.

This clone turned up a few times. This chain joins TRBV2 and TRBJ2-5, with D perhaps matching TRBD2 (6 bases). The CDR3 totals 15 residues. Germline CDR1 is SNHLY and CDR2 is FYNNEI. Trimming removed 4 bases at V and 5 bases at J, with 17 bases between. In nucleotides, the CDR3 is TGTGCCAGCAGTGTTTTGGCGTTTGGGGGGGAGACCCAGTACTTC. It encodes CASSVLAFGGETQYF. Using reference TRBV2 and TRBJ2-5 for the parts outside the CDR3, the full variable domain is EPEVTQTPSHQVTQMGQEVILRCVPISNHLYFYWYRQILGQKVEFLVSFYNNEISEKSEIFDDQFSVERPDGSNFTLKIRSTKLEDSAMYFCASSVLAFGGETQYFGPGTRLLVL.

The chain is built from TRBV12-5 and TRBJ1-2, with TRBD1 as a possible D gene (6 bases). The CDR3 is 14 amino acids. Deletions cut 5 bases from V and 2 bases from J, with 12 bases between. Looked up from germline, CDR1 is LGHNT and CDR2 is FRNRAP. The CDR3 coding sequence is TGTGCTAGTGGTCCACAGGGTTTGAACTATGGCTACACCTTC. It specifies CASGPQGLNYGYTF.

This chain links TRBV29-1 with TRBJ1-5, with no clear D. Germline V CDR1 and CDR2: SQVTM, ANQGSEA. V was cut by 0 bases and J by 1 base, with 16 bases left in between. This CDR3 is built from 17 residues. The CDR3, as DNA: TGCAGCGTTGAAGAGCCGCGGTGGGGTATGAGCAATCAGCCCCAGCATTTT. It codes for CSVEEPRWGMSNQPQHF.

DNA of the CDR3: TGTGCCAGTAGTACGGGGACAGGACCCCTTAATGGCCAGCCCCAGCATTTT. Protein sequence: CASSTGTGPLNGQPQHF. The V and J genes are TRBV19 and TRBJ1-5, with 8 bases matching TRBD1. Germline CDR1 and CDR2: LNHDA and SQIVND (reference sequence). With V trimmed by 4 bases and J by 7 bases, 15 bases remained unmatched. This CDR3 is 17 amino acids long.

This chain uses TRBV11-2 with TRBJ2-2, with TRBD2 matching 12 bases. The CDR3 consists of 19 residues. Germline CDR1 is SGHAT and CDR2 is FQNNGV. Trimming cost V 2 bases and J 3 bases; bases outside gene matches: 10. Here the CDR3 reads CASSLFNLLAGGYTGELFF. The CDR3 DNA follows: TGTGCCAGCAGCTTATTCAATTTGCTAGCGGGAGGGTACACCGGGGAGCTGTTTTTT.

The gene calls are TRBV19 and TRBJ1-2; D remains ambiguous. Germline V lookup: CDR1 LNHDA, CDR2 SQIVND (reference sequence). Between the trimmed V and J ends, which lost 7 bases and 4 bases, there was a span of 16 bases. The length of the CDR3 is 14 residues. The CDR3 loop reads CASMEFVGPYGYTF. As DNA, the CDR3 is TGTGCCAGTATGGAATTTGTCGGCCCCTATGGCTACACCTTC.

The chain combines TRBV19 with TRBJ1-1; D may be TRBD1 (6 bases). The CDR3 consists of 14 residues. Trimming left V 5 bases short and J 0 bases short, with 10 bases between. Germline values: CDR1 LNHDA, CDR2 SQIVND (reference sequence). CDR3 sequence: CASSEQGVNTEAFF. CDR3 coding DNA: TGTGCCAGTAGTGAACAGGGTGTGAACACTGAAGCTTTCTTT.

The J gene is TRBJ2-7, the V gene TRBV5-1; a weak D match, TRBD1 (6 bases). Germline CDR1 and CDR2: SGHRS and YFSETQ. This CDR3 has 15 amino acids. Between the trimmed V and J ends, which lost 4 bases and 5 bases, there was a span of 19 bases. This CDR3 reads CASSPRWDIPHEQYF. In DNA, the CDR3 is TGCGCCAGCAGCCCGAGATGGGACATCCCTCACGAGCAGTACTTC.

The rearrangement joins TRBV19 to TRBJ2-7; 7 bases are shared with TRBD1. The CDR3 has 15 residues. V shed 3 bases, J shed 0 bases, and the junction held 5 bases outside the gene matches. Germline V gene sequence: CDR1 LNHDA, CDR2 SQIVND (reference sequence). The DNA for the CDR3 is TGTGCCAGTAGTATCGGCCGGACAGGCTCCTACGAGCAGTACTTC. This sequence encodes CASSIGRTGSYEQYF.

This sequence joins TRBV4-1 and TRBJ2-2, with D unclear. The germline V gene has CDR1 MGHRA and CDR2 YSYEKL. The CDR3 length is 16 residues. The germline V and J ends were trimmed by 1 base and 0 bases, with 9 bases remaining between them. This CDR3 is CASSQGLWTNTGELFF. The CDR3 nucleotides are TGCGCCAGCAGCCAAGGACTCTGGACGAACACCGGGGAGCTGTTTTTT.

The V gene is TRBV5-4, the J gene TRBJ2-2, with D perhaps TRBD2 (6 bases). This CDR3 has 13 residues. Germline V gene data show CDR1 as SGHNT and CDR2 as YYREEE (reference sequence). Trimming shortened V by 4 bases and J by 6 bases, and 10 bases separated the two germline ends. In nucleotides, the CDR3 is TGTGCCAGCAGCGGAGGGGAGGCCGGGGAGCTGTTTTTT. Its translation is CASSGGEAGELFF.

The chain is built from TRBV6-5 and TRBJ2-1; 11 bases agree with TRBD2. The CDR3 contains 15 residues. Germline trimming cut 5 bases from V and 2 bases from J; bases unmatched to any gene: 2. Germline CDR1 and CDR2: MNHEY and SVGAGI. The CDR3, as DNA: TGTGCCAGCAGTGTGACTAGCGGGACCTACAATGAGCAGTTCTTC. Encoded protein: CASSVTSGTYNEQFF.

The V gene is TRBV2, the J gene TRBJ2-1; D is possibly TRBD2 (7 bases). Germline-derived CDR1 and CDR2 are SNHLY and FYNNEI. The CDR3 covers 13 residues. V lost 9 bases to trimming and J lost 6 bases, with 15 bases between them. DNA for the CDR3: TGTGCCAGTCAAGGGGGAGGGCCCAATGAGCAGTTCTTC. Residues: CASQGGGPNEQFF.

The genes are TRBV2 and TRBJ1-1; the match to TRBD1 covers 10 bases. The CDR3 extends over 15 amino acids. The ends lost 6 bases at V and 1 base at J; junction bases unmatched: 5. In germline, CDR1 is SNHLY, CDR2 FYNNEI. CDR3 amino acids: CASRDRGLGNTEAFF. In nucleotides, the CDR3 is TGTGCCAGCAGAGACAGGGGGCTGGGGAACACTGAAGCTTTCTTT.

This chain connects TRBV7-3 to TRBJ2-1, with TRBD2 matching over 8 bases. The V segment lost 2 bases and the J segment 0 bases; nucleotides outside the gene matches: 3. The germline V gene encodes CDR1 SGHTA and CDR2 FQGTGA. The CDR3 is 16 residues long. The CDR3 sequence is CASSLVSGSSYNEQFF. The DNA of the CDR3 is TGTGCCAGCAGCTTAGTCAGCGGGAGCTCCTACAATGAGCAGTTCTTC.

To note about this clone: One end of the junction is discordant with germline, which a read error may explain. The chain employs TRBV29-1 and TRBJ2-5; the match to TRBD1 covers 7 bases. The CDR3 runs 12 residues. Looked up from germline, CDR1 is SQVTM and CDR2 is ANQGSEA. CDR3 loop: CSVRQGQGTQYF. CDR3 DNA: TGCAGCGTTAGACAGGGCCAAGGGACCCAGTACTTC. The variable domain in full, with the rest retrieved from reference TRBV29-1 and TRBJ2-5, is SAVISQKPSRDICQRGTSLTIQCQVDSQVTMMFWYRQQPGQSLTLIATANQGSEATYESGFVIDKFPISRPNLTFSTLTVSNMSPEDSSIYLCSVRQGQGTQYFGPGTRLLVL.

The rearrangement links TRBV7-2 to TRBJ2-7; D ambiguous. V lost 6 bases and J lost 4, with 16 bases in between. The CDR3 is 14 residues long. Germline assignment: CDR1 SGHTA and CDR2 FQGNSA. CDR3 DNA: TGTGCCAGCAGTCGGAGTAGAGGTTCTTACGAGCAGTACTTC. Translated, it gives CASSRSRGSYEQYF.

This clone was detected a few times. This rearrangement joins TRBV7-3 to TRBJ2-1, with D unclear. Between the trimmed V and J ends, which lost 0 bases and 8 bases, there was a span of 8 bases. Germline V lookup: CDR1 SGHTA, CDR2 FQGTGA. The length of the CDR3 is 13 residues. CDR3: CASSLTIVDEQFF. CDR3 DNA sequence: TGTGCCAGCAGCTTAACGATAGTCGATGAGCAGTTCTTC.

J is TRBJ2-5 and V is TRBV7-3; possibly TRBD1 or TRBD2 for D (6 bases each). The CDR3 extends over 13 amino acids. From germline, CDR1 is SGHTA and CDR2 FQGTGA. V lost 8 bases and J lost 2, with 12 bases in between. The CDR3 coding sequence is TGTGCCAGCGGCCGCGGGACACAAGAGACCCAGTACTTC. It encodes CASGRGTQETQYF.

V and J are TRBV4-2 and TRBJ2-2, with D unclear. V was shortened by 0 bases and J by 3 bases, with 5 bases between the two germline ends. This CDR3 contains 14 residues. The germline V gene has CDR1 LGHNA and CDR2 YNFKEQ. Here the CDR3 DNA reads TGTGCCAGCAGCCAAGAGACCCACACCGGGGAGCTGTTTTTT. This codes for CASSQETHTGELFF.

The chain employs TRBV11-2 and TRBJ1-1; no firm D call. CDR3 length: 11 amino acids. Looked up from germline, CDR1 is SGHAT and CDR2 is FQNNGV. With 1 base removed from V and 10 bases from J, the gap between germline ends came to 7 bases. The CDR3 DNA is TGTGCCAGCAGCTTAGTAGTTGGAGCTTTCTTT. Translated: CASSLVVGAFF.